This entry lists 13 T cell receptor beta chains sequenced from one sample in a study of cytomegalovirus exposure and HLA in healthy donors. The PCR had 60 Vbeta and 13 Jbeta primers. Here immunoSEQ multiplex PCR was the method, and the copy in TCRdb shows in-frame clones only, minus some. The data contain approximately 100,000 clones, about three quarters of them singletons. Source material: PBMCs. The receptors derive from a male donor in good health and CMV-seropositive.

The chain uses TRBV11-3 and TRBJ1-5; no clear D gene. The germline gives CDR1 SGHNT, CDR2 YENEEA. Trimming removed 4 bases from V and 2 bases from J, with 6 bases in between. This CDR3 is 13 amino acids long. CDR3 DNA: TGTGCCAGCAGCTACTACGGCAATCAGCCCCAGCATTTT. This gives the protein CASSYYGNQPQHF.

Only one count was recorded for this clone. This sequence joins TRBV4-1 and TRBJ1-5; no definite D call. This CDR3 comprises 15 residues. Trimming cost V 1 base and J 2 bases, with 9 bases left between them. Per germline, CDR1 MGHRA and CDR2 YSYEKL. This chain's CDR3 is CASSQVQEGNQPQHF. DNA for the CDR3: TGCGCCAGCAGCCAAGTACAAGAGGGCAATCAGCCCCAGCATTTT.

The V and J genes are TRBV6-5 and TRBJ1-2, with 8 nucleotides matching TRBD1. The V segment lost 0 bases and the J segment 3 bases; nucleotides outside the gene matches: 6. The length of the CDR3 is 16 residues. Germline V gene sequence: CDR1 MNHEY, CDR2 SVGAGI. The CDR3 DNA is TGTGCCAGCAGTTACTCCGGACAGGGAAGGGACTATGGCTACACCTTC. Its protein product is CASSYSGQGRDYGYTF.

The chain couples TRBV6-5 to TRBJ1-5; no clear D. V lost 8 bases and J 9 bases, leaving 17 bases between the germline ends. The CDR3 is 13 amino acids. Germline CDR1 MNHEY, CDR2 SVGAGI. CDR3 loop: CASRRSRTGPQHF. The CDR3 DNA follows: TGTGCCAGCCGCCGGTCCCGGACTGGGCCCCAGCATTTT.

This chain links TRBV7-2 with TRBJ1-2; 9 bases are shared with TRBD1. Germline loops: CDR1 SGHTA, CDR2 FQGNSA. This CDR3 is 16 amino acids long. V dropped 1 base and J dropped 3; count of bases not matched to a gene: 6. CDR3 sequence reads: CASSLVIRTGDYGYTF. The CDR3 coding sequence is TGTGCCAGCAGCTTAGTGATCAGGACAGGGGACTATGGCTACACCTTC.

The CDR3 coding sequence is TGTGCCAGTACCAACACAGGGTTAGGTGAAAAACTGTTTTTT. It specifies CASTNTGLGEKLFF. V gene TRBV19 combines with J gene TRBJ1-4, with D possibly being TRBD1 (6 bases). The CDR3 is made up of 14 amino acids. With 7 bases removed from V and 7 bases from J, the gap between germline ends came to 16 bases. Germline loops: CDR1 LNHDA, CDR2 SQIVND (reference sequence).

The chain links TRBV7-2 to TRBJ2-3; D is perhaps TRBD2 (5 bases). V lost 8 bases and J lost 1, with 10 bases in between. The CDR3 totals 13 residues. CDR1 is SGHTA, CDR2 FQGNSA, per germline. CDR3 protein: CASAGPGTDTQYF. The DNA of the CDR3 is TGTGCCAGCGCGGGCCCGGGCACAGATACGCAGTATTTT.

In DNA, the CDR3 is TGTGCCAGCAGCCTAAGCCGAGCTGGACAGAACTATGGCTACACCTTC. Protein product: CASSLSRAGQNYGYTF. The V call is TRBV7-8, the J call TRBJ1-2, with D perhaps TRBD1 (6 bases). Germline V gene data show CDR1 as SGHVS and CDR2 as FQNEAQ. Trimming shortened V by 5 bases and J by 2 bases, and 18 bases separated the two germline ends. The CDR3 length is 16 residues.

The chain uses TRBV4-1 and TRBJ1-1; D is unclear. Trimming removed 1 base from V and 5 bases from J, with 11 bases in between. Germline loops: CDR1 MGHRA, CDR2 YSYEKL. The CDR3 extends over 14 amino acids. The CDR3 loop is CASSQASRLTEAFF. The DNA for the CDR3 is TGCGCCAGCAGCCAAGCTAGCCGATTGACTGAAGCTTTCTTT.

The V call is TRBV19, the J call TRBJ2-2, with TRBD2 as a possible D gene (5 bases). The V gene lost 11 bases and the J gene lost 0 bases, with 7 bases spanning the gap. The germline V gene has CDR1 LNHDA and CDR2 SQIVND (reference sequence). This CDR3 contains 12 residues. The CDR3 protein is CALRANTGELFF. DNA of the CDR3: TGTGCCCTGAGGGCGAACACCGGGGAGCTGTTTTTT.

This sequence joins TRBV11-3 and TRBJ2-1, with 10 bases identical to TRBD1. Germline assignment: CDR1 SGHNT and CDR2 YENEEA. V lost 5 bases to trimming and J lost 7 bases; unmatched junction nucleotides: 14. The CDR3 length is 17 residues. The CDR3 sequence: CASSLQWDRGRKNEQFF. In DNA form, the CDR3 reads TGTGCCAGCAGCCTCCAATGGGACAGGGGACGGAAGAATGAGCAGTTCTTC.

V usage is TRBV4-3 and J usage is TRBJ1-2, with a tentative D call TRBD1 (5 bases). The CDR3 sequence is 14 residues long. V lost 1 base to trimming and J lost 4 bases, with 10 bases between them. CDR1 and CDR2 (germline): LGHNA, YSLEER. CDR3 loop: CASSQGGVGYGYTF. The CDR3, as DNA: TGCGCCAGCAGCCAAGGGGGGGTGGGCTATGGCTACACCTTC.

The CDR3 spells CASSLGDRLTDTQYF. The DNA of the CDR3 is TGCGCCAGCAGCCTAGGGGACAGATTAACAGATACGCAGTATTTT. The V and J genes are TRBV4-3 and TRBJ2-3; 7 bases match TRBD1. V gave up 4 bases and J gave up 3 bases; unmatched junction bases: 7. CDR1 LGHNA and CDR2 YSLEER come from the germline V gene. CDR3 length equals 15 residues.